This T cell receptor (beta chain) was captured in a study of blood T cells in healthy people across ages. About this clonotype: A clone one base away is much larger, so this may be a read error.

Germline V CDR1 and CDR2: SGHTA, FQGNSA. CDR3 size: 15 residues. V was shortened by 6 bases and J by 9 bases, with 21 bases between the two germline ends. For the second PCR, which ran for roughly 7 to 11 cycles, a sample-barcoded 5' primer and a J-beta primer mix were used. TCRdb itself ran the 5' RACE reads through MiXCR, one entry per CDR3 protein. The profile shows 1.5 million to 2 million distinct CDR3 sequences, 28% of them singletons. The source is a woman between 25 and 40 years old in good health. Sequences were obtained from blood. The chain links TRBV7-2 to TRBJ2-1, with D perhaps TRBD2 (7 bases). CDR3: CASRPHGGGLAEQFF. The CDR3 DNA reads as TGTGCCAGCAGGCCCCACGGCGGGGGCCTCGCTGAGCAGTTCTTC. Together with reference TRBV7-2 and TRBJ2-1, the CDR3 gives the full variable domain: GAGVSQSPSNKVTEKGKDVELRCDPISGHTALYWYRQSLGQGLEFLIYFQGNSAPDKSGLPSDRFSAERTGGSVSTLTIQRTQQEDSAVYLCASRPHGGGLAEQFFGPGTRLTVL.